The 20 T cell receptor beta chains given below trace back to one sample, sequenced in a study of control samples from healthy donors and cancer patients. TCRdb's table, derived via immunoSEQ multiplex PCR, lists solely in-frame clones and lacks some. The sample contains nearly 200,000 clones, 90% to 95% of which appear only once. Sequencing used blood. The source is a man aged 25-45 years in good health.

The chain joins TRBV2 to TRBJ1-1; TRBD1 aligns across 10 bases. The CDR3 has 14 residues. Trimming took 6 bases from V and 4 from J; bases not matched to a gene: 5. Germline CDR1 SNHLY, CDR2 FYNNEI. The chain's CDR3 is CASRRDRGSTEAFF. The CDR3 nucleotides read TGTGCCAGCAGGAGGGACAGGGGTAGCACTGAAGCTTTCTTT.

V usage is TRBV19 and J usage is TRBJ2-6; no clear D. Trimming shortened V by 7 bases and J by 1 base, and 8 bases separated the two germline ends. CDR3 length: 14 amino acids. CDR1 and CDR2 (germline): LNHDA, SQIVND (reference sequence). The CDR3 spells CASNALSGANVLTF. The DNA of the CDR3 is TGTGCCAGTAACGCCCTATCTGGGGCCAACGTCCTGACTTTC.

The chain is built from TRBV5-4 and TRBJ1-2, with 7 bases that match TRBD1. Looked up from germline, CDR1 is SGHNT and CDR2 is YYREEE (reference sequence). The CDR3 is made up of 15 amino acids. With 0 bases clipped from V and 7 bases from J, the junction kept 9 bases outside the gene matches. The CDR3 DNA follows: TGTGCCAGCAGCTTGGTCCTAACAGGGGAGAGTGGCTACACCTTC. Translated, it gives CASSLVLTGESGYTF.

The CDR3 here is CASSAPGATEAFF. CDR3 coding DNA: TGTGCCAGCAGTGCCCCGGGAGCAACTGAAGCTTTCTTT. This chain links TRBV25-1 with TRBJ1-1; D call uncertain. Trimming left V 4 bases short and J 5 bases short, with 11 bases between. CDR1 and CDR2 (germline): MGHDK, SYGVNS. The CDR3 loop spans 13 amino acids.

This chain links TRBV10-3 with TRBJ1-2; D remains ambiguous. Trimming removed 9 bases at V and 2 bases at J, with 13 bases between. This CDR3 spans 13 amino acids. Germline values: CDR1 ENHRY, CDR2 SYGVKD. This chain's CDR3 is CAMGETNNYGYTF. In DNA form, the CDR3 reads TGTGCCATGGGCGAAACAAACAACTATGGCTACACCTTC.

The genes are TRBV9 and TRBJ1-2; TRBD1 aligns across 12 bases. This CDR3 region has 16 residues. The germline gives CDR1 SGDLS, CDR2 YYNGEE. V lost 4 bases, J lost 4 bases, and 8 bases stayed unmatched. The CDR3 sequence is CASSLGTGGVIYGYTF. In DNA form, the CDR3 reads TGTGCCAGCAGCTTGGGGACAGGGGGCGTCATCTATGGCTACACCTTC.

The CDR3 sequence: CATSGRGSGQPQHF. For the CDR3, the DNA is TGTGCCACCAGTGGGAGGGGCTCCGGCCAGCCCCAGCATTTT. The chain links TRBV24-1 to TRBJ1-5, with D possibly matching TRBD1 (5 bases). The V and J ends lost 5 bases and 7 bases respectively, with 14 bases between them. Germline CDR1 is KGHDR and CDR2 is SFDVKD. The CDR3 runs 14 residues.

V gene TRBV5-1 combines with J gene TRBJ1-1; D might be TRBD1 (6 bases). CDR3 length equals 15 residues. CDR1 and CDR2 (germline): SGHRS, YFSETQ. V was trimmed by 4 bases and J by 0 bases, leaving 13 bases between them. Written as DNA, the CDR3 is TGCGCCAGCAGCCTTAACGGACAGTTGAACACTGAAGCTTTCTTT. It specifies CASSLNGQLNTEAFF.

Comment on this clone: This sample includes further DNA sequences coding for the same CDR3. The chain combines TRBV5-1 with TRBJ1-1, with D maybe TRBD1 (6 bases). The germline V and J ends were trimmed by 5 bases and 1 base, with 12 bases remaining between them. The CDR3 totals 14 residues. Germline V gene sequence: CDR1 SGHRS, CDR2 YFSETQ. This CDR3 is CASSGGRGNTEAFF. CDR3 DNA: TGCGCCAGCAGTGGGGGGCGAGGGAACACTGAAGCTTTCTTT.

CDR3 amino acids: CASSLAQGDKETQYF. The DNA for the CDR3 is TGTGCCAGCAGCTTAGCACAGGGGGATAAGGAGACCCAGTACTTC. This chain links TRBV7-9 with TRBJ2-5; 8 nucleotides line up with TRBD1. The junction had 5 bases not matched to a gene; V was cut back by 0 bases and J by 5 bases. Germline-derived CDR1 and CDR2 are SEHNR and FQNEAQ (reference sequence). The CDR3 extends over 15 amino acids. Full variable domain (rest looked up from reference TRBV7-9 and TRBJ2-5): DTGVSQNPRHKITKRGQNVTFRCDPISEHNRLYWYRQTLGQGPEFLTYFQNEAQLEKSRLLSDRFSAERPKGSFSTLEIQRTEQGDSAMYLCASSLAQGDKETQYFGPGTRLLVL.

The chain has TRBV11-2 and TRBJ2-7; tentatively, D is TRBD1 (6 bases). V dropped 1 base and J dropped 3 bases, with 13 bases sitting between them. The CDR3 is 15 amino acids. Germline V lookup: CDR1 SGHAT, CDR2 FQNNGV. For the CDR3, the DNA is TGTGCCAGCAGCTTAGGGACAGCGAGCGGCTACGAGCAGTACTTC. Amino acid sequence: CASSLGTASGYEQYF.

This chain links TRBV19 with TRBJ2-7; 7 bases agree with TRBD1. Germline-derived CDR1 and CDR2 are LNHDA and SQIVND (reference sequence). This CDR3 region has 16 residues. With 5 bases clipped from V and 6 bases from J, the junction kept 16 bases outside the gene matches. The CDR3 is CASSASWTGSTGEQYF. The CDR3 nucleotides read TGTGCCAGTAGTGCCTCCTGGACAGGCTCTACCGGCGAGCAGTACTTC.

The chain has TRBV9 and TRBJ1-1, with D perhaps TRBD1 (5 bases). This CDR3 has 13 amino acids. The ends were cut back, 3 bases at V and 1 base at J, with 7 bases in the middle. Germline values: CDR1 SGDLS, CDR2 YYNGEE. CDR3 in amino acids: CASSGGWNTEAFF. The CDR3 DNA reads TGTGCCAGCAGCGGGGGGTGGAACACTGAAGCTTTCTTT. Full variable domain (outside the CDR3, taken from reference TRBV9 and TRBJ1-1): DSGVTQTPKHLITATGQRVTLRCSPRSGDLSVYWYQQSLDQGLQFLIQYYNGEERAKGNILERFSAQQFPDLHSELNLSSLELGDSALYFCASSGGWNTEAFFGQGTRLTVV.

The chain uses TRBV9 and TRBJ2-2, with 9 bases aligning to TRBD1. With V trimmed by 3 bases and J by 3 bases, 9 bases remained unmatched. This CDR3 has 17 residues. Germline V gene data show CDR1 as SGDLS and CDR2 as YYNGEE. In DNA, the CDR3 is TGTGCCAGCAGCGCGACAGGGGGTAGGGGGTACACCGGGGAGCTGTTTTTT. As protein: CASSATGGRGYTGELFF.

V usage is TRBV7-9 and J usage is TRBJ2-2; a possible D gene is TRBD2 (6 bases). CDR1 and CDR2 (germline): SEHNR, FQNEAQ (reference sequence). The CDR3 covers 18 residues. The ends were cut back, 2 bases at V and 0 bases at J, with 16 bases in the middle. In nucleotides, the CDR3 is TGTGCCAGCAGCTTATATCCCTTATTAGCGGCGAACACCGGGGAGCTGTTTTTT. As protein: CASSLYPLLAANTGELFF. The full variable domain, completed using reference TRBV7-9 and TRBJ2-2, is DTGVSQNPRHKITKRGQNVTFRCDPISEHNRLYWYRQTLGQGPEFLTYFQNEAQLEKSRLLSDRFSAERPKGSFSTLEIQRTEQGDSAMYLCASSLYPLLAANTGELFFGEGSRLTVL.

In DNA, the CDR3 is TGTGCCACCAGCAGAACTCATAACCCCTACGAGCAGTACTTC. It yields the protein CATSRTHNPYEQYF. This chain links TRBV15 with TRBJ2-7; D is undetermined. Germline V gene sequence: CDR1 LNHNV, CDR2 YYDKDF (reference sequence). The CDR3 covers 14 residues. V was trimmed by 2 bases and J by 2 bases, leaving 10 bases between them.

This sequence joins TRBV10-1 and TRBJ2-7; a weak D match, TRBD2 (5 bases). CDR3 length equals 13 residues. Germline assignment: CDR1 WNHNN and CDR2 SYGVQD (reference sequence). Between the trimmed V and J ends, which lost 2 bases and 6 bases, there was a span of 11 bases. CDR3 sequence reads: CASSESTSSEQYF. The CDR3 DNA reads TGCGCCAGCAGTGAGAGCACTAGTAGCGAGCAGTACTTC.

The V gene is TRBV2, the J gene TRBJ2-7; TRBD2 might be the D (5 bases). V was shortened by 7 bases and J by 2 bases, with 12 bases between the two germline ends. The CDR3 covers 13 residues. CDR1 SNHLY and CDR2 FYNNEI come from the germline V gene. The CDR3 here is CASKGDGPYEQYF. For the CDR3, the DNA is TGTGCCAGCAAGGGAGACGGCCCCTACGAGCAGTACTTC.

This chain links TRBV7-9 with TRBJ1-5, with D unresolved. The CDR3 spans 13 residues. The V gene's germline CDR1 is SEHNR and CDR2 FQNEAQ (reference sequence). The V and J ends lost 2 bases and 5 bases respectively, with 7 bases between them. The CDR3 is CASSLKDDQPQHF. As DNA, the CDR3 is TGTGCCAGCAGCTTAAAAGACGATCAGCCCCAGCATTTT.

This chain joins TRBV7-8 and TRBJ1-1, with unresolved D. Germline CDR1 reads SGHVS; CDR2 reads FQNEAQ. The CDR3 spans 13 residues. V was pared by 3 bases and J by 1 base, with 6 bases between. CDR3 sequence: CASSFLENTEAFF. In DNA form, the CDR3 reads TGTGCCAGCAGCTTCCTCGAGAACACTGAAGCTTTCTTT. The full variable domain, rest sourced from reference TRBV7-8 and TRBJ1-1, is GAGVSQSPRYKVAKRGQDVALRCDPISGHVSLFWYQQALGQGPEFLTYFQNEAQLDKSGLPSDRFFAERPEGSVSTLKIQRTQQEDSAVYLCASSFLENTEAFFGQGTRLTVV.